Below, one TCR beta chain is given with its context. Germline CDR1 is MNHNS and CDR2 is SASEGT. V shed 3 bases, J shed 3 bases, and the junction held 2 bases outside the gene matches. The CDR3 is 14 amino acids. Libraries were prepared by immunoSEQ multiplex PCR; TCRdb keeps only in-frame clonotypes and omits some of them. The sample includes 90,000 to 140,000 clones, over 80% of them seen just once. The data belong to a study of T cell responses to AZD1222 COVID-19 vaccine. The starting material was peripheral blood, obtained on day 0 of AZD1222 vaccination. The chain combines TRBV6-1 with TRBJ2-1; 7 positions agree with TRBD1. This sequence originates from an adult in good health. The CDR3 DNA reads as TGTGCCAGCAGTGACAGGGGGTTCTACAATGAGCAGTTCTTC. Its protein product is CASSDRGFYNEQFF.